These 17 T cell receptor beta chains were all obtained from the same sample, sequenced in a study of post-analysis software for immune sequencing data. Whole-study results and caveats: Elevated frequency relative to controls characterized 4 or 5 TRBV segments in patients, TRBV5-6, TRBV5-1 and TRBV20-1 among them.

Researchers reported that TCR beta cDNA libraries carried unique molecular identifiers. TCRdb itself ran the PCR reads through MiXCR, one entry per CDR3 protein. The profile shows some 690,000 distinct CDR3 sequences, roughly 27% of them singletons. Their antigen targets remain unknown. The sample consisted of blood. These receptors came from a girl aged 5 to 17 with multiple sclerosis.

V usage is TRBV7-2 and J usage is TRBJ1-1; 7 nucleotides align to TRBD1. CDR1 and CDR2 from the germline V gene are SGHTA and FQGNSA. This CDR3 has 15 amino acids. After removal of 4 bases from V and 5 bases from J, the junction contained 10 bases not matched to a gene. Here the CDR3 reads CASSSQKSQGTEAFF. The CDR3 DNA is TGTGCCAGCAGCTCTCAAAAATCACAGGGGACTGAAGCTTTCTTT.

CDR3 DNA sequence: TGTGCCAGCTACCTTCAAGAAATCCAAGAGACCCAGTACTTC. As protein: CASYLQEIQETQYF. The V and J genes are TRBV6-1 and TRBJ2-5; no reliable D call. CDR1 is MNHNS and CDR2 is SASEGT in the germline V gene. V was trimmed by 8 bases and J by 1 base, leaving 14 bases between them. This CDR3 comprises 14 residues.

DNA for the CDR3: TGTGCCAGCAGCGCGCTCACTAGCGGGAGGGGTGAGCAGTACTTC. It encodes CASSALTSGRGEQYF. The gene calls are TRBV11-2 and TRBJ2-7, with 13 bases identical to TRBD2. V shed 5 bases, J shed 7 bases, and the junction held 8 bases outside the gene matches. From germline, CDR1 is SGHAT and CDR2 FQNNGV. The CDR3 contains 15 residues.

This clonotype was recorded only once. The chain uses TRBV5-1 and TRBJ2-1; no reliable D call. The germline V and J ends were trimmed by 4 bases and 8 bases, with 16 bases remaining between them. CDR3 length equals 14 residues. Germline CDR1 SGHRS, CDR2 YFSETQ. CDR3 sequence reads: CASSRLVSPDEQFF. CDR3 nucleotides: TGCGCCAGCAGCCGATTAGTCTCCCCCGATGAGCAGTTCTTC.

The chain joins TRBV5-1 to TRBJ1-1, with TRBD1 identical over 8 bases. The germline V gene encodes CDR1 SGHRS and CDR2 YFSETQ. Unmatched junction bases numbered 11, after V lost 4 bases and J lost 0 bases. The CDR3 loop spans 17 amino acids. As DNA, the CDR3 is TGCGCCAGCAGCCTAAACCGGGACAGGATCATGAACACTGAAGCTTTCTTT. Protein: CASSLNRDRIMNTEAFF.

The rearrangement joins TRBV4-3 to TRBJ2-2; D is ambiguous. Trimming took off 2 bases at V and 0 bases at J, with 7 bases between the two ends. The germline gives CDR1 LGHNA, CDR2 YSLEER. This CDR3 is 15 amino acids long. For the CDR3, the DNA is TGCGCCAGCAGCCAACGTCAGGCGAACACCGGGGAGCTGTTTTTT. This codes for CASSQRQANTGELFF.

The V call is TRBV7-2, the J call TRBJ2-5; 8 nucleotides agree with TRBD2. The germline gives CDR1 SGHTA, CDR2 FQGNSA. The CDR3 loop spans 15 amino acids. V dropped 5 bases and J dropped 5; count of bases not matched to a gene: 10. In nucleotides, the CDR3 is TGTGCCAGCAGCCCCCGAGCGGGAGCATGGGAGACCCAGTACTTC. Protein: CASSPRAGAWETQYF.

The chain couples TRBV20-1 to TRBJ2-3, with 7 bases aligning to TRBD1. V gave up 4 bases and J gave up 0 bases; unmatched junction bases: 10. CDR1 is DFQATT, CDR2 SNEGSKA, per germline (reference sequence). CDR3 length equals 16 residues. In nucleotides, the CDR3 is TGCAGTGCTACCGACAGGGAATATGATAGCACAGATACGCAGTATTTT. Residues: CSATDREYDSTDTQYF.

This clonotype was detected only a few times. The genes are TRBV7-2 and TRBJ2-3, with D unresolved. Per the germline V gene, CDR1 is SGHTA and CDR2 is FQGNSA. The CDR3 has 15 residues. Trimming took off 2 bases at V and 2 bases at J, with 11 bases between the two ends. This CDR3 reads CASSLWKSSTDTQYF. The CDR3 DNA reads as TGTGCCAGCAGCTTATGGAAAAGTTCCACAGATACGCAGTATTTT. Drawing the rest from reference TRBV7-2 and TRBJ2-3, the complete variable domain is GAGVSQSPSNKVTEKGKDVELRCDPISGHTALYWYRQSLGQGLEFLIYFQGNSAPDKSGLPSDRFSAERTGGSVSTLTIQRTQQEDSAVYLCASSLWKSSTDTQYFGPGTRLTVL.

This chain joins TRBV2 and TRBJ1-4; D uncertain. The germline V gene has CDR1 SNHLY and CDR2 FYNNEI. The V end lost 4 bases, the J end lost 10 bases, and 4 bases lay between the germline ends. The CDR3 contains 10 residues. CDR3 loop: CASSVGKLFF. Here the CDR3 DNA reads TGTGCCAGCAGTGTGGGAAAACTGTTTTTT.

V and J are TRBV24-1 and TRBJ2-7, with D unclear. There are 13 residues in the CDR3. The germline gives CDR1 KGHDR, CDR2 SFDVKD. V was trimmed by 1 base and J by 5 bases, leaving 8 bases between them. The CDR3 bases are TGTGCCACCAGTGATTTTCGCAGCCACGAGCAGTACTTC. It is translated as CATSDFRSHEQYF.

The rearrangement links TRBV7-9 to TRBJ1-4, with D perhaps TRBD1 (5 bases). This CDR3 is built from 13 residues. V lost 4 bases and J 8 bases, leaving 11 bases between the germline ends. CDR1 is SEHNR and CDR2 is FQNEAQ in the germline V gene (reference sequence). DNA of the CDR3: TGTGCCAGCAGCTCCGGGGCCTACGAAAAACTGTTTTTT. Translated, it gives CASSSGAYEKLFF.

This clonotype was counted between two and nine times. The CDR3 DNA follows: TGCGCCAGCAGCTTGTGGCCGGGAAGCGGAGAGACCCAGTACTTC. Amino acid sequence: CASSLWPGSGETQYF. V gene TRBV5-1 combines with J gene TRBJ2-5, with D possibly matching TRBD2 (5 bases). The CDR3 runs 15 residues. Per the germline V gene, CDR1 is SGHRS and CDR2 is YFSETQ. Trimming stripped 1 base from V and 4 bases from J, with 14 bases between.

This clonotype came up a few times. The chain uses TRBV10-3 and TRBJ2-1; 7 bases match TRBD2. Germline V gene lookup returns CDR1 ENHRY and CDR2 SYGVKD. The length of the CDR3 is 18 residues. V shed 4 bases, J shed 8 bases, and the junction held 20 bases outside the gene matches. Written as DNA, the CDR3 is TGTGCCATCAGTGGGGCGGCGGGGGAAAGGGCTGTCGGCGATGAGCAGTTCTTC. Its translation is CAISGAAGERAVGDEQFF.

The gene calls are TRBV20-1 and TRBJ2-3, with D perhaps TRBD2 (5 bases). This CDR3 is built from 11 residues. Germline V gene data show CDR1 as DFQATT and CDR2 as SNEGSKA (reference sequence). Between the trimmed V and J ends, which lost 7 bases and 4 bases, there was a span of 9 bases. CDR3 amino acids: CSVLVADTQYF. The CDR3 DNA is TGCAGTGTACTAGTGGCAGATACGCAGTATTTT.

This clonotype was counted at least ten times. The V and J genes are TRBV9 and TRBJ2-7; 7 bases fit TRBD2. The CDR3 is 17 amino acids. Germline V gene sequence: CDR1 SGDLS, CDR2 YYNGEE. The ends lost 4 bases at V and 5 bases at J; junction bases unmatched: 18. CDR3 loop: CASSLGPPGGGSHEQYF. The CDR3 coding sequence is TGTGCCAGCAGCCTAGGACCCCCGGGCGGCGGGAGTCACGAGCAGTACTTC.

This rearrangement joins TRBV6-2 or TRBV6-3 to TRBJ2-7, with 8 bases aligning to TRBD1. The CDR3 runs to 15 residues. V shed 6 bases and J 4 bases; nucleotides not matched to a gene: 11. Germline V gene sequence: CDR1 MNHEY, CDR2 SVGEGT. For the CDR3, the DNA is TGTGCCAGCAGATCCTCAGGGGGCGTCGGTTACGAGCAGTACTTC. Translating gives CASRSSGGVGYEQYF.